The present T cell receptor beta chain was sequenced within a study of T cell repertoires in cytomegalovirus infection. Study-level information: It can be stated that public TCR beta signatures indicated CMV infection as well as a matching HLA type.

V was pared by 6 bases and J by 4 bases, with 12 bases of the junction left unmatched. Germline V CDR1 and CDR2: MNHEY, SMNVEV (reference sequence). The length of the CDR3 is 17 residues. MiXCR, applied by TCRdb to the reads, yields one record per CDR3 protein. This table has roughly 68,000 distinct CDR3 sequences, under 25% appearing once. About this clonotype itself: Its specificity is not known.

Study-level results: Within the response measured ex vivo, HLA-C-restricted CMV-specific TCR beta clonotypes were dominant. Frequencies of public TCR beta families were cumulated, and this identified carriers of CMV plus the relevant HLA.

The TCR sequence derives from a human donor in good health (CMV status not recorded). Some clones in this sample may be carry-over from other donors' samples. Specimen: PBMCs, sequenced either directly or after in vitro stimulation (not recorded which). This chain connects TRBV27 to TRBJ1-5; 10 bases fit TRBD1. For the CDR3, the DNA is TGTGCCAGCAGCCCCCCCGGGACAGGGGTGAATAATCAGCCCCAGCATTTT. It encodes CASSPPGTGVNNQPQHF.